This entry lists 19 T cell receptor beta chains sequenced from one sample in a study of beta chain features in type 1 diabetes. Findings of the study overall: When Type 1 diabetes patients were examined, their TCRB CDR3s proved moderately but significantly shorter in all four CD4+ subsets.

TCRB transcripts that were expressed got sequenced, as all of the isolated RNA had been reverse transcribed. Profiling relied on immunoSEQ multiplex PCR, and the TCRdb table lists in-frame clones only, not all of them. This table holds over 120,000 clones, about 13% found once. These receptors have no identified antigens. The sequencing input was central memory CD4+ T cells from blood. The origin of the receptors is a man younger than 35 with type 1 diabetes.

This rearrangement joins TRBV5-1 to TRBJ2-3, with 11 bases matching TRBD1. The CDR3 has 16 amino acids. From germline, CDR1 is SGHRS and CDR2 YFSETQ. With V trimmed by 4 bases and J by 2 bases, 6 bases remained unmatched. The CDR3 spells CASSPRTGGYTDTQYF. CDR3 bases: TGCGCCAGCAGCCCAAGGACAGGGGGCTACACAGATACGCAGTATTTT.

This chain links TRBV5-6 with TRBJ2-1, with D tentatively TRBD2 (7 bases). Germline V lookup: CDR1 SGHDT, CDR2 YYEEEE. Trimming took 6 bases from V and 9 from J, leaving 16 bases between them. The CDR3 is 13 amino acids. Written as DNA, the CDR3 is TGTGCCAGCACCCACGGGGGGCAGACTGAGCAGTTCTTC. Translated: CASTHGGQTEQFF. Supplemented by reference TRBV5-6 and TRBJ2-1, the full variable domain reads DAGVTQSPTHLIKTRGQQVTLRCSPKSGHDTVSWYQQALGQGPQFIFQYYEEEERQRGNFPDRFSGHQFPNYSSELNVNALLLGDSALYLCASTHGGQTEQFFGPGTRLTVL.

This clone was counted between two and nine times. This chain uses TRBV5-1 with TRBJ2-7; D perhaps matches TRBD1 (6 bases). The length of the CDR3 is 14 residues. In germline, CDR1 is SGHRS, CDR2 YFSETQ. V lost 4 bases and J 4 bases, leaving 15 bases between the germline ends. CDR3 region: CASSPSGVTYEQYF. CDR3 bases: TGCGCCAGCAGCCCCTCAGGGGTGACGTACGAGCAGTACTTC. Drawing the rest from reference TRBV5-1 and TRBJ2-7, the complete variable domain is KAGVTQTPRYLIKTRGQQVTLSCSPISGHRSVSWYQQTPGQGLQFLFEYFSETQRNKGNFPGRFSGRQFSNSRSEMNVSTLELGDSALYLCASSPSGVTYEQYFGPGTRLTVT.

Only a few counts were recorded for this clone. DNA of the CDR3: TGCAGCGCCGGGAAAGGGGACGGAGAAAAACTGTTTTTT. Encoded protein: CSAGKGDGEKLFF. This chain joins TRBV29-1 and TRBJ1-4; maybe TRBD1 (5 bases). This CDR3 comprises 13 residues. Germline loops: CDR1 SQVTM, CDR2 ANQGSEA. The germline V and J ends were trimmed by 7 bases and 8 bases, with 17 bases remaining between them.

This clone has just a few counts. V usage is TRBV14 and J usage is TRBJ1-1; D uncertain. This CDR3 region has 12 residues. The V and J ends lost 3 bases and 6 bases respectively, with 8 bases between them. The germline V gene encodes CDR1 SGHDN and CDR2 FVKESK. The CDR3 protein is CASSHGSAEAFF. The CDR3 DNA follows: TGTGCCAGCAGCCATGGATCTGCTGAAGCTTTCTTT.

This clone came up a few times. The chain combines TRBV27 with TRBJ2-7; 8 bases are shared with TRBD1. The CDR3 totals 15 residues. J gave up 6 bases and V 2 bases, and 9 bases lay outside the gene matches. Looked up from germline, CDR1 is MNHEY and CDR2 is SMNVEV (reference sequence). CDR3 nucleotide sequence: TGTGCCAGCAGTTTAAATTTTGTTACAGGGGGCGAGCAGTACTTC. This translates into CASSLNFVTGGEQYF.

V gene TRBV27 combines with J gene TRBJ1-1; maybe TRBD1 (5 bases). The germline gives CDR1 MNHEY, CDR2 SMNVEV (reference sequence). This CDR3 is 14 amino acids long. V lost 3 bases, J lost 1 base, and 9 bases lay in between. The CDR3 DNA reads as TGTGCCAGCAGTTTTATTCAGGGGAACACTGAAGCTTTCTTT. Its protein product is CASSFIQGNTEAFF.

This clone was seen a handful of times. V usage is TRBV5-1 and J usage is TRBJ2-7; TRBD2 agrees at 11 bases. The trim removed 4 bases at V and 2 bases at J, leaving 8 bases unmatched. Germline V gene lookup returns CDR1 SGHRS and CDR2 YFSETQ. This CDR3 has 16 residues. CDR3 in amino acids: CASSETSGGLPYEQYF. CDR3 nucleotides: TGCGCCAGCAGCGAAACTAGCGGGGGATTACCCTACGAGCAGTACTTC.

This clone has just a few counts. The rearrangement uses TRBV11-2 and TRBJ2-7; TRBD1 is a possible D gene (6 bases). The CDR3 has 12 amino acids. CDR1 and CDR2 (germline): SGHAT, FQNNGV. Between the trimmed V and J ends, which lost 6 bases and 5 bases, there was a span of 11 bases. This CDR3 is CASRGQTHEQYF. Written as DNA, the CDR3 is TGTGCCAGCAGGGGACAAACACACGAGCAGTACTTC.

CDR3 sequence: CASTSAVYEQYF. The DNA for the CDR3 is TGTGCCAGCACCTCGGCGGTGTACGAGCAGTACTTC. The chain uses TRBV25-1 and TRBJ2-7; D not resolved. Germline lookup yields CDR1 MGHDK and CDR2 SYGVNS. The CDR3 sequence is 12 residues long. V lost 7 bases and J 4 bases, leaving 11 bases between the germline ends.

This clone was counted between two and nine times. This chain links TRBV5-1 with TRBJ1-3, with 7 bases identical to TRBD1. CDR3 length equals 16 residues. Germline V gene data show CDR1 as SGHRS and CDR2 as YFSETQ. V gave up 4 bases and J gave up 0 bases; unmatched junction bases: 7. CDR3 residues: CASSGTVGLSGNTIYF. The DNA for the CDR3 is TGCGCCAGCAGCGGGACAGTAGGGCTCTCTGGAAACACCATATATTTT.

There are a few counts of this clone. The genes are TRBV5-1 and TRBJ2-3; D could derive from TRBD1 or TRBD2 (6 bases each). CDR1 and CDR2 (germline): SGHRS, YFSETQ. The CDR3 contains 18 residues. V was shortened by 0 bases and J by 4 bases, with 21 bases between the two germline ends. The CDR3 is CASSLARDTTGGADTQYF. DNA for the CDR3: TGCGCCAGCAGCTTGGCCCGGGACACCACCGGAGGGGCAGATACGCAGTATTTT.

The genes are TRBV6-5 and TRBJ2-7; 7 bases line up with TRBD1. The CDR3 is 16 residues long. Germline V gives CDR1 MNHEY, CDR2 SVGAGI. J lost 2 bases, V lost 0 bases, and 7 bases had no gene match. CDR3 DNA: TGTGCCAGCAGTTACTCTGCGGACAGGTTCCCCTACGAGCAGTACTTC. Amino acids: CASSYSADRFPYEQYF.

This clone appeared a few times. The chain is built from TRBV28 and TRBJ1-1, with D hard to call. The CDR3 spans 11 residues. Germline CDR1 reads MDHEN; CDR2 reads SYDVKM. V lost 2 bases to trimming and J lost 10 bases, with 8 bases between them. Here the CDR3 DNA reads TGTGCCAGCAGTTTAAACCTCGGAGCTTTCTTT. Translation gives CASSLNLGAFF. Full variable domain (rest looked up from reference TRBV28 and TRBJ1-1): DVKVTQSSRYLVKRTGEKVFLECVQDMDHENMFWYRQDPGLGLRLIYFSYDVKMKEKGDIPEGYSVSREKKERFSLILESASTNQTSMYLCASSLNLGAFFGQGTRLTVV.

This clone was counted only a few times. The chain couples TRBV5-6 to TRBJ1-5, with 10 bases that match TRBD1. The junction had 3 bases not matched to a gene; V was cut back by 3 bases and J by 6 bases. Germline V lookup: CDR1 SGHDT, CDR2 YYEEEE. The CDR3 loop spans 14 amino acids. CDR3 residues: CASSSTGGGQPQHF. The CDR3 region has the DNA TGTGCCAGCAGCTCGACAGGGGGCGGTCAGCCCCAGCATTTT.

This clone was detected a few times. This sequence joins TRBV4-1 and TRBJ2-6; D perhaps matches TRBD1 (6 bases). The CDR3 extends over 18 amino acids. Trimming took off 4 bases at V and 0 bases at J, with 16 bases between the two ends. Germline V gene lookup returns CDR1 MGHRA and CDR2 YSYEKL. In nucleotides, the CDR3 is TGCGCCAGCAGCCGGGGGACACCCGGAGCCTCTGGGGCCAACGTCCTGACTTTC. It encodes CASSRGTPGASGANVLTF.

At least ten counts were recorded for this clone. The V and J genes are TRBV29-1 and TRBJ1-2; no reliable D call. V dropped 3 bases and J dropped 0 bases, with 11 bases sitting between them. The CDR3 runs 14 residues. Germline V lookup: CDR1 SQVTM, CDR2 ANQGSEA. The CDR3 DNA sequence: TGCAGCGTTGATCGTGTCCTCTCTAACTATGGCTACACCTTC. Translated: CSVDRVLSNYGYTF.

This clone was recorded a few times. V usage is TRBV5-8 and J usage is TRBJ2-7, with no clear D. Trimming removed 3 bases at V and 7 bases at J, with 5 bases between. The CDR3 runs 10 residues. In germline, CDR1 is SGHTS, CDR2 YDEGEE. The DNA of the CDR3 is TGTGCCAGCAGCTGGGGAGAGCAGTACTTC. It translates to CASSWGEQYF.

This clone was seen at least ten times. The rearrangement joins TRBV19 to TRBJ2-1; the D is unclear. V was cut by 5 bases and J by 3 bases, with 11 bases left in between. This CDR3 contains 14 residues. From germline, CDR1 is LNHDA and CDR2 SQIVND (reference sequence). The CDR3 spells CASSYTSDYNEQFF. The CDR3 region has the DNA TGTGCCAGTAGTTATACGTCCGACTACAATGAGCAGTTCTTC.